This T cell receptor beta chain was recorded in a study of cytomegalovirus exposure and HLA in healthy donors. Study-wide results and caveats: Among the sequence variants, a highly shared cluster was likely an artifact of sequencing. When analyzed later, a missense DCLRE1C variant was found to be linked to TCR beta V- and J-gene trimming. Upon later analysis, TCR association rates were observed to vary by HLA locus, being highest for DRB1 and lowest for HLA-C. In a later analysis, HLA-associated TCR beta chains were more clonally expanded than equally common others.

As for this clone: Its antigen remains unidentified.

Germline V gene lookup returns CDR1 ENHRY and CDR2 SYGVKD. The CDR3 runs 16 residues. V shed 2 bases and J shed 0 bases, with 8 bases lying between them. Primers: 60 Vbeta forward and 13 Jbeta reverse. Profiled with immunoSEQ multiplex PCR; TCRdb holds only in-frame clones, not every one. In the table there are some 14,000 clones, 60% to 70% of which are singletons. Sequencing input: PBMCs. The chain has TRBV10-3 and TRBJ2-6, with D tentatively TRBD1 (5 bases). The receptor was isolated from a woman aged 50 to 60 in good health and CMV-seropositive. The CDR3 sequence is CAISEQGSSGANVLTF. The CDR3 DNA follows: TGTGCCATCAGTGAGCAGGGCAGCTCTGGGGCCAACGTCCTGACTTTC.